Detailed here is one T cell receptor beta chain. The antigen is unknown. The PCR was carried out with 60 Vbeta primers and 13 Jbeta primers. Profiled with immunoSEQ multiplex PCR; TCRdb holds only in-frame clones, not every one. The data hold fewer than 200,000 clones, with 75% to 85% observed a single time. The data were obtained in a study of cytomegalovirus exposure and HLA in healthy donors. This CDR3 comprises 13 residues. CDR1 is GTSNPN and CDR2 is SVGIG in the germline V gene (reference sequence). With 8 bases clipped from V and 6 bases from J, the junction kept 12 bases outside the gene matches. Whole-study findings and limits: Common viral pathogens were later found to be apparently linked to several of the most significant clusters. The study assumed roughly uniform donor sequencing depth for presence/absence analyses. Later work associated fewer than 20,000 TCR beta sequences with HLA alleles at 0.05 false discovery rate.

This rearrangement joins TRBV30 to TRBJ1-1, with 7 bases identical to TRBD1. The material sequenced was PBMCs. The receptor was derived from a girl aged 2-10 years in good health and CMV-seropositive. For the CDR3, the DNA is TGTGCCGGAAGACAGACAGGGCTATCTGAAGCTTTCTTT. This sequence encodes CAGRQTGLSEAFF.